This entry concerns a single TCR beta chain. As yet, its antigen is unknown. This sample is part of a study of T-cell reconstitution after alpha-beta-depleted transplantation in children. Unique molecular identifiers were incorporated into the prepared TCRbeta library. TCRdb redid the calling of the PCR reads with MiXCR, one entry per CDR3 protein. The sample yields about 980,000 distinct CDR3 sequences, under 30% seen once. Study findings and constraints: When one year had passed after transplant, most T-cell counts and diversity came from newly produced T cells. Diversity of TCRbeta at day 60 was high in some patients, arising from surviving recipient T cells and thymic progenitors. In patients about two months after transplant, alpha-beta T cells reportedly arose from several hundred expanded graft clones.

This clonotype was sampled from a boy under two years old who had a stem cell transplant for SCID, so the T cells may come from the graft donor. The source material was PBMCs, mostly from graft donor cells, sampled 360 days after TCRalphabeta/CD19-depleted stem cell transplant.

The CDR3 region is CASSFGPGWTDTQYF. CDR3 coding DNA: TGTGCCAGCAGTTTTGGTCCAGGGTGGACAGATACGCAGTATTTT. The rearrangement uses TRBV28 and TRBJ2-3, with D perhaps matching TRBD1 (5 bases). The CDR3 runs to 15 residues. The germline CDR1 and CDR2 sequences are MDHEN and SYDVKM. Trimming removed 3 bases from V and 3 bases from J, with 13 bases in between.